The text below deals with one T cell receptor (beta chain). Its antigen is unidentified. This specimen belongs to a study of cytomegalovirus exposure and HLA in healthy donors. Turning to the study itself: Early release data held some 80 million unique TCRs from HLA-typed donors. Study-wide points: V- and J-gene trimming in TCR beta was tied to a missense DCLRE1C variant by an analysis performed later.

13 Jbeta primers and 60 Vbeta primers were used for the PCR. Assay: immunoSEQ multiplex PCR; the TCRdb copy retains only in-frame clones and omits some. The data show 150,000 to 200,000 clones, with approximately 71% seen just once and about 10% held by the top ten. The germline V and J ends were trimmed by 2 bases and 2 bases, with 14 bases remaining between them. The CDR3 covers 16 residues. Germline loops: CDR1 SGHNT, CDR2 YENEEA. Material: PBMCs. The chain carries TRBV11-3 and TRBJ2-3; D is perhaps TRBD2 (5 bases). The clonotype comes from a man aged 25 to 40 in good health and CMV-seropositive. The chain's CDR3 is CASSLFVTNPTDTQYF. Written as DNA, the CDR3 is TGTGCCAGCAGCTTATTCGTGACTAACCCCACAGATACGCAGTATTTT.